The next 13 T cell receptor beta chains were all read from a single sample in a study of blood T cell repertoires in COVID-19. Measured with immunoSEQ multiplex PCR; TCRdb has only the in-frame clones, and not every one. This sample has around 360,000 clones, with roughly 87% found just once. Input material: PBMCs or T cells enriched from blood (not recorded which). The receptors were sampled from a woman aged 30 to 39 who had recovered from COVID-19.

This clone was seen a few times. V usage is TRBV19 and J usage is TRBJ1-1; D perhaps matches TRBD1 (6 bases). V was pared by 10 bases and J by 5 bases, with 20 bases between. CDR1 and CDR2 (germline): LNHDA, SQIVND (reference sequence). The length of the CDR3 is 14 residues. CDR3 nucleotide sequence: TGTGCCACCAAAAAGCAGGGGATGATTACTGAAGCTTTCTTT. The encoded protein is CATKKQGMITEAFF.

The table lists this clone with a count of one. This chain links TRBV5-6 with TRBJ1-6; D unresolved. V was pared by 2 bases and J by 0 bases, with 9 bases between. The CDR3 runs to 16 residues. CDR1 and CDR2 from the germline V gene are SGHDT and YYEEEE. In DNA, the CDR3 is TGTGCCAGCAGCTTTACAGAGAGCTCCTATAATTCACCCCTCCACTTT. As protein: CASSFTESSYNSPLHF. Drawing the rest from reference TRBV5-6 and TRBJ1-6, the complete variable domain is DAGVTQSPTHLIKTRGQQVTLRCSPKSGHDTVSWYQQALGQGPQFIFQYYEEEERQRGNFPDRFSGHQFPNYSSELNVNALLLGDSALYLCASSFTESSYNSPLHFGNGTRLTVT.

The V gene is TRBV7-8, the J gene TRBJ1-1, with D tentatively TRBD1 (5 bases). The CDR3 is 13 amino acids. With 5 bases removed from V and 10 bases from J, the gap between germline ends came to 17 bases. CDR1 is SGHVS, CDR2 FQNEAQ, per germline. The CDR3 nucleotides read TGTGCCAGCAGCCCCCGGGGGGTATCAGGAGCTTTCTTT. This encodes CASSPRGVSGAFF.

The chain employs TRBV19 and TRBJ2-1; 8 nucleotides match TRBD2. The ends lost 1 base at V and 8 bases at J; junction bases unmatched: 4. CDR1 and CDR2 (germline): LNHDA, SQIVND (reference sequence). The CDR3 spans 14 residues. The CDR3 DNA sequence: TGTGCCAGTAGTATAGCGGGGGGGCCAGATGAGCAGTTCTTC. This codes for CASSIAGGPDEQFF.

The chain is built from TRBV4-2 and TRBJ2-2, with 8 bases aligning to TRBD2. The V and J ends lost 5 bases and 4 bases, in that order; junction bases with no gene match: 6. The germline CDR1 and CDR2 sequences are LGHNA and YNFKEQ. The CDR3 is 15 amino acids. The CDR3, as DNA: TGTGCCAGCAGCGCGGGGGGCCCCGCCACCGGGGAGCTGTTTTTT. Amino acids: CASSAGGPATGELFF.

V and J are TRBV7-9 and TRBJ2-1; D might be TRBD1 (5 bases). CDR3 length: 15 amino acids. The ends were cut back, 3 bases at V and 6 bases at J, with 15 bases in the middle. From germline, CDR1 is SEHNR and CDR2 FQNEAQ (reference sequence). For the CDR3, the DNA is TGTGCCAGCAGCTTTGGGGAAATGGGGCTCAATGAGCAGTTCTTC. Protein sequence: CASSFGEMGLNEQFF.

This clone has only a few counts. The chain has TRBV19 and TRBJ1-5; maybe TRBD1 (5 bases). Trimming cost V 6 bases and J 0 bases, with 9 bases left between them. CDR1 is LNHDA, CDR2 SQIVND, per germline (reference sequence). This CDR3 is 14 amino acids long. CDR3 in amino acids: CASRTVSSNQPQHF. The CDR3 nucleotides are TGTGCCAGTAGGACAGTATCTAGCAATCAGCCCCAGCATTTT. Full variable domain (missing parts from reference TRBV19 and TRBJ1-5): DGGITQSPKYLFRKEGQNVTLSCEQNLNHDAMYWYRQDPGQGLRLIYYSQIVNDFQKGDIAEGYSVSREKKESFPLTVTSAQKNPTAFYLCASRTVSSNQPQHFGDGTRLSIL.

V usage is TRBV2 and J usage is TRBJ2-3; 9 bases match TRBD2. CDR3 size: 15 residues. J gave up 2 bases and V 2 bases, and 2 bases lay outside the gene matches. Looked up from germline, CDR1 is SNHLY and CDR2 is FYNNEI. The CDR3 sequence: CASSELAGFTDTQYF. The DNA for the CDR3 is TGTGCCAGCAGTGAACTAGCGGGGTTCACAGATACGCAGTATTTT.

The rearrangement uses TRBV29-1 and TRBJ1-1, with D possibly TRBD1 on 6 matching bases. The V end lost 4 bases, the J end lost 0 bases, and 12 bases lay between the germline ends. The germline gives CDR1 SQVTM, CDR2 ANQGSEA. The length of the CDR3 is 14 residues. CDR3 sequence reads: CSVAGAPMNTEAFF. CDR3 nucleotides: TGCAGCGTTGCAGGGGCACCGATGAACACTGAAGCTTTCTTT.

The V and J genes are TRBV29-1 and TRBJ1-2; a possible D gene is TRBD1 (5 bases). Germline V gene sequence: CDR1 SQVTM, CDR2 ANQGSEA. The CDR3 totals 12 residues. Deletions cut 5 bases from V and 8 bases from J, with 15 bases between. The CDR3 DNA sequence: TGCAGCGTTCGGACACTATCAACGGGCTACACCTTC. Translating gives CSVRTLSTGYTF. Full variable domain (outside the CDR3, taken from reference TRBV29-1 and TRBJ1-2): SAVISQKPSRDICQRGTSLTIQCQVDSQVTMMFWYRQQPGQSLTLIATANQGSEATYESGFVIDKFPISRPNLTFSTLTVSNMSPEDSSIYLCSVRTLSTGYTFGSGTRLTVV.

This sequence joins TRBV19 and TRBJ1-2; 8 bases fit TRBD1. The junction had 10 bases not matched to a gene; V was cut back by 6 bases and J by 4 bases. Germline loops: CDR1 LNHDA, CDR2 SQIVND (reference sequence). The CDR3 contains 15 residues. CDR3 bases: TGTGCCAGTAGCACGACAGGGGCCTACTCCTATGGCTACACCTTC. Translating it yields CASSTTGAYSYGYTF.

This clone was seen more than once but under ten times. This sequence joins TRBV30 and TRBJ2-1; 12 nucleotides match TRBD2. J gave up 3 bases and V 2 bases, and 5 bases lay outside the gene matches. Per the germline V gene, CDR1 is GTSNPN and CDR2 is SVGIG (reference sequence). CDR3 size: 16 residues. Written as DNA, the CDR3 is TGTGCCTGGAGTCCTGGACTAGCGGGGAACTACAATGAGCAGTTCTTC. Amino acids: CAWSPGLAGNYNEQFF.

The chain has TRBV5-6 and TRBJ1-4; 8 nucleotides match TRBD1. Germline lookup yields CDR1 SGHDT and CDR2 YYEEEE. Trimming at V came to 4 bases and at J to 7 bases, leaving 6 bases not matched to a gene. The CDR3 is made up of 14 amino acids. CDR3 loop: CASSPGTGVEKLFF. The CDR3 DNA is TGTGCCAGCAGCCCAGGGACAGGAGTTGAAAAACTGTTTTTT.